This T cell receptor (beta chain) derives from a study of radiation and T cells in renal cell carcinoma. Findings and limits, study-wide: Pretreatment tumor biopsies were lacking, so baseline clonotypes are unknown.

This clone was seen once. Its antigen is currently unknown. The CDR3 spans 15 residues. In germline, CDR1 is SNHLY, CDR2 FYNNEI. V lost 1 base to trimming and J lost 0 bases, with 4 bases between them. Documented time point: blood 4 weeks post-SBRT, at nephrectomy. Treatment indicated: 15 Gy SBRT to primary tumor, nephrectomy 4 weeks later. Nephrectomy followed 15 Gy stereotactic body radiation by 4 weeks. Radiation-treated patients gave blood at baseline, week 2 and week 4. Repertoires were generated with immunoSEQ multiplex PCR, while TCRdb's copy carries only in-frame clones and drops some. Of fewer than 85,000 clones listed, 80% to 90% were seen once; the top ten hold more than 4.5%.

This sequence was found in a woman in her 70s with renal cell carcinoma. The input for sequencing was blood, taken from a patient whose treatment included radiotherapy and nephrectomy. The chain uses TRBV2 and TRBJ1-6; D unresolved. CDR3 sequence (DNA): TGTGCCAGCAGTGAAGAAATCTCCTATAATTCACCCCTCCACTTT. Translated: CASSEEISYNSPLHF.